The clone carrying this T cell receptor beta chain was recorded at least ten times. The record originates from a study of identical twins. The CDR3 loop spans 13 amino acids. Germline V gene data show CDR1 as SGHRS and CDR2 as YFSETQ. Trimming removed 3 bases at V and 9 bases at J, with 13 bases between. MiXCR, applied by TCRdb to the 5' RACE reads, yields one record per CDR3 protein. Of about 690,000 distinct CDR3 sequences in the sample, less than 7% were seen once. The J gene is TRBJ2-1, the V gene TRBV5-1; TRBD2 might be the D (6 bases). The receptor's source is a man between 18 and 35 years old in good health. Sequenced sample: naive T cells sorted from blood. The CDR3 DNA sequence: TGCGCCAGCAGCTCCGGGACTTCAACTGAGCAGTTCTTC. Its translation is CASSSGTSTEQFF.